Below, one T cell receptor (beta chain) is given with its context. Its antigen is undetermined. CDR1 and CDR2 from the germline V gene are MNHEY and SMNVEV (reference sequence). Trimming removed 0 bases from V and 0 bases from J, with 12 bases in between. There are 18 residues in the CDR3. Peripheral blood and lesional scalp punch biopsies were taken from alopecia areata patients. The data were taken from a study of CD8+ T cells in alopecia areata. Study-wide context: The study gave tofacitinib for 6 to 18 months, then 6 months off drug.

Points from the study as a whole: For lesional scalp, especially alopecia totalis/universalis, clonality was higher than in normal scalp.

The sequencing template was cDNA reverse transcribed from extracted RNA. Sequenced by immunoSEQ multiplex PCR; TCRdb stores in-frame clones only, minus some. The sample holds over 10,000 clones; over 55% are singletons and the top ten take 13% to 15%. Sequencing was carried out using skin. The sequence derives from a human donor with alopecia areata. The V call is TRBV27, the J call TRBJ1-6; D call uncertain. CDR3 coding DNA: TGTGCCAGCAGTTTATCTTCCGTCCGAAGCTCCTATAATTCACCCCTCCACTTT. Translated: CASSLSSVRSSYNSPLHF.